These 19 T cell receptor beta chains originate from one sample sequenced in a study of T-cell memory formation after mild COVID-19. Each CDR3 protein gets one entry after TCRdb re-called the 5' RACE reads with MiXCR. The table lists under 35,000 distinct CDR3 sequences, approximately 7% of them singletons, with about 14% in the top ten. The sequencing input was PBMCs or a T cell subset sorted from them (not recorded which). These receptors originate from an adult woman who had mild COVID-19 (a few samples of this study predate the infection). Cell type and time point are not known.

This clonotype occurred a few times. The J gene is TRBJ2-2, the V gene TRBV3-1; unclear D gene. This CDR3 spans 16 amino acids. V lost 0 bases, J lost 0 bases, and 8 bases lay in between. Looked up from germline, CDR1 is LGHDT and CDR2 is YNNKEL (reference sequence). The CDR3 sequence: CASSQDGTANTGELFF. CDR3 DNA: TGTGCCAGCAGCCAAGATGGAACAGCGAACACCGGGGAGCTGTTTTTT.

In its sample, this clonotype was seen many times. The V call is TRBV7-9, the J call TRBJ2-7, with 8 positions matching TRBD1. The CDR3 extends over 15 amino acids. The junction had 9 bases not matched to a gene; V was cut back by 5 bases and J by 3 bases. CDR1 and CDR2 from the germline V gene are SEHNR and FQNEAQ (reference sequence). CDR3 coding DNA: TGTGCCAGCAGCCATCCGCTGGGACAGGACTACGAGCAGTACTTC. Its translation: CASSHPLGQDYEQYF.

The chain employs TRBV5-4 and TRBJ2-3; 16 positions match TRBD2. Germline V gene sequence: CDR1 SGHNT, CDR2 YYREEE (reference sequence). Trimming cost V 3 bases and J 6 bases; bases outside gene matches: 4. CDR3 length equals 16 residues. In DNA, the CDR3 is TGTGCCAGCAGCTCAGGGACTAGCGGGGGGGCGGATACGCAGTATTTT. Amino acid sequence: CASSSGTSGGADTQYF.

This chain uses TRBV4-1 with TRBJ2-3; no reliable D call. This CDR3 contains 15 residues. Trimming took 4 bases from V and 0 from J, leaving 11 bases between them. The V gene's germline CDR1 is MGHRA and CDR2 YSYEKL. CDR3 in DNA: TGCGCCAGCAGCCCAGGAAGCCCTAGCACAGATACGCAGTATTTT. It specifies CASSPGSPSTDTQYF.

There are a few counts of this clonotype. The chain employs TRBV25-1 and TRBJ1-1, with a possible D match to TRBD1 (5 bases). There are 13 residues in the CDR3. Trimming left V 6 bases short and J 8 bases short, with 16 bases between. CDR1 and CDR2 (germline): MGHDK, SYGVNS. The CDR3 sequence: CASRSPPGQEAFF. In DNA form, the CDR3 reads TGTGCCAGCAGGTCCCCCCCGGGGCAGGAAGCTTTCTTT.

This clonotype has a count of ten or more. The rearrangement joins TRBV29-1 to TRBJ2-3; D ambiguous. The V gene lost 5 bases and the J gene lost 0 bases, with 9 bases spanning the gap. The CDR3 has 13 residues. Germline-derived CDR1 and CDR2 are SQVTM and ANQGSEA. The CDR3 DNA follows: TGCAGCGTTTCGGGTGTTAGCACAGATACGCAGTATTTT. It specifies CSVSGVSTDTQYF.

This clonotype was seen at least ten times. The chain has TRBV6-5 and TRBJ2-2; maybe TRBD2 (5 bases). The germline V and J ends were trimmed by 3 bases and 2 bases, with 16 bases remaining between them. This CDR3 spans 17 amino acids. Germline CDR1 reads MNHEY; CDR2 reads SVGAGI. The DNA of the CDR3 is TGTGCCAGCAGTTATGGAGGACTCGCGATAAACACCGGGGAGCTGTTTTTT. Its protein product is CASSYGGLAINTGELFF.

This clonotype came up many times. The rearrangement joins TRBV20-1 to TRBJ2-1; TRBD2 agrees at 9 bases. The trim removed 0 bases at V and 0 bases at J, leaving 3 bases unmatched. Germline CDR1 and CDR2: DFQATT and SNEGSKA (reference sequence). This CDR3 has 16 amino acids. DNA for the CDR3: TGCAGTGCTAGAGATTGGCGGGGGGGCTCCTACAATGAGCAGTTCTTC. Encoded protein: CSARDWRGGSYNEQFF.

This clonotype was recorded many times. This chain joins TRBV6-2 or TRBV6-3 and TRBJ2-1; TRBD2 agrees at 9 bases. Losses at the gene ends were 7 bases for V and 4 bases for J; bases not matched to a gene: 5. Germline loops: CDR1 MNHEY, CDR2 SVGEGT. There are 14 residues in the CDR3. In DNA, the CDR3 is TGTGCCAGCACCGAGCGGGAGGAATACAATGAGCAGTTCTTC. Protein product: CASTEREEYNEQFF.

Many counts were recorded for this clonotype. The chain has TRBV7-2 and TRBJ1-5; the D is unclear. CDR1 is SGHTA and CDR2 is FQGNSA in the germline V gene. The CDR3 spans 17 residues. Trimming left V 4 bases short and J 0 bases short, with 16 bases between. CDR3 DNA: TGTGCCAGCAGCTCTGATCTAACAGACTATAGCAATCAGCCCCAGCATTTT. This sequence encodes CASSSDLTDYSNQPQHF. The whole variable domain, remainder taken from reference TRBV7-2 and TRBJ1-5, is GAGVSQSPSNKVTEKGKDVELRCDPISGHTALYWYRQSLGQGLEFLIYFQGNSAPDKSGLPSDRFSAERTGGSVSTLTIQRTQQEDSAVYLCASSSDLTDYSNQPQHFGDGTRLSIL.

This clonotype was seen repeatedly, ten times or more. CDR3 DNA sequence: TGTGCCAGCAGCCTTGTCGCAGCAGTGGCTAACTATGGCTACACCTTC. Its translation: CASSLVAAVANYGYTF. V usage is TRBV7-9 and J usage is TRBJ1-2, with D unresolved. Germline assignment: CDR1 SEHNR and CDR2 FQNEAQ (reference sequence). Trimming cost V 5 bases and J 0 bases, with 16 bases left between them. CDR3 length equals 16 residues.

This clonotype was observed at least ten times. This sequence joins TRBV27 and TRBJ1-6; D ambiguous. CDR1 is MNHEY, CDR2 SMNVEV, per germline (reference sequence). V was clipped by 3 bases and J by 0 bases, with 15 bases between them. The CDR3 consists of 18 residues. The CDR3: CASSFLGRGSSYNSPLHF. The DNA for the CDR3 is TGTGCCAGCAGTTTCCTTGGTCGGGGTAGCTCCTATAATTCACCCCTCCACTTT.

In its sample, this clonotype was seen many times. The chain employs TRBV12-3 or TRBV12-4 and TRBJ2-1, with 14 bases that match TRBD2. This CDR3 region has 15 residues. J was trimmed by 6 bases and V by 6 bases; bases with no gene match: 4. The CDR3 DNA reads as TGTGCCAGCAGAAAGACTAGCGGGGGGGTCAATGAGCAGTTCTTC. Translation gives CASRKTSGGVNEQFF.

This clonotype has a count of ten or more. The chain uses TRBV7-9 and TRBJ2-3; D ambiguous. Germline assignment: CDR1 SEHNR and CDR2 FQNEAQ (reference sequence). This CDR3 region has 16 residues. With 3 bases removed from V and 0 bases from J, the gap between germline ends came to 13 bases. The CDR3 loop reads CASSFSVRRSTDTQYF. CDR3 in DNA: TGTGCCAGCAGCTTTTCGGTGAGGAGAAGCACAGATACGCAGTATTTT.

This clonotype showed up many times. The genes are TRBV11-3 and TRBJ1-6; possibly TRBD1 for D (5 bases). Germline lookup yields CDR1 SGHNT and CDR2 YENEEA. V dropped 4 bases and J dropped 8 bases, with 15 bases sitting between them. The CDR3 extends over 15 amino acids. The CDR3 spells CASSSNRMVDSPLHF. CDR3 bases: TGTGCCAGCAGCTCTAACAGGATGGTAGATTCACCCCTCCACTTT.

By frequency in the sample, this clonotype is medium-sized. This chain connects TRBV20-1 to TRBJ2-7, with 7 nucleotides matching TRBD1. The CDR3 length is 15 residues. Germline CDR1 DFQATT, CDR2 SNEGSKA (reference sequence). J was trimmed by 4 bases and V by 3 bases; bases with no gene match: 12. The CDR3 reads CSARDHRGPGYEQYF. The CDR3 DNA sequence: TGCAGTGCTAGGGACCACAGGGGTCCGGGGTACGAGCAGTACTTC.

At least ten counts were recorded for this clonotype. The rearrangement joins TRBV6-5 to TRBJ2-7; 7 bases match TRBD1. The germline V gene encodes CDR1 MNHEY and CDR2 SVGAGI. The trim removed 4 bases at V and 2 bases at J, leaving 2 bases unmatched. CDR3 length: 13 amino acids. The CDR3 coding sequence is TGTGCCAGCAGTTTGGACAGGACCTACGAGCAGTACTTC. This codes for CASSLDRTYEQYF.

This clonotype was detected ten times or more. This sequence joins TRBV4-2 and TRBJ1-2; D may be TRBD1 (6 bases). Germline loops: CDR1 LGHNA, CDR2 YNFKEQ. Trimming shortened V by 0 bases and J by 4 bases, and 15 bases separated the two germline ends. This CDR3 has 16 residues. The CDR3 sequence: CASSQDLWTALYGYTF. CDR3 bases: TGTGCCAGCAGCCAAGACTTATGGACAGCGCTCTATGGCTACACCTTC.

This clonotype was seen ten or more times. This sequence joins TRBV3-1 and TRBJ2-1, with no clear D. The V gene lost 0 bases and the J gene lost 8 bases, with 2 bases spanning the gap. CDR1 is LGHDT and CDR2 is YNNKEL in the germline V gene (reference sequence). This CDR3 is 11 amino acids long. The DNA of the CDR3 is TGTGCCAGCAGCCAAGAACATGAGCAGTTCTTC. Protein product: CASSQEHEQFF.